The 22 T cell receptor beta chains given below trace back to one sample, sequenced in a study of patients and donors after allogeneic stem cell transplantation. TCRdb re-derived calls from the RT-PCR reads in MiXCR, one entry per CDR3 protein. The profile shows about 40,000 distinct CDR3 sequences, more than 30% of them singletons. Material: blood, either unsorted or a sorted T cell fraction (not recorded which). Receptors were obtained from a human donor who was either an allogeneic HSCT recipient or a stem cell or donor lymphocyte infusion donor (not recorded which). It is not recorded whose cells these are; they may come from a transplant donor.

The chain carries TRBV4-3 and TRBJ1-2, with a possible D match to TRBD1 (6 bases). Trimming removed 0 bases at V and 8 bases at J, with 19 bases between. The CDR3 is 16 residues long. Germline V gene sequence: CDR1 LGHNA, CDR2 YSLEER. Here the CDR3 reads CASSQDLGAVGGGYTF. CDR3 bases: TGCGCCAGCAGCCAAGATTTGGGGGCCGTTGGGGGAGGCTACACCTTC.

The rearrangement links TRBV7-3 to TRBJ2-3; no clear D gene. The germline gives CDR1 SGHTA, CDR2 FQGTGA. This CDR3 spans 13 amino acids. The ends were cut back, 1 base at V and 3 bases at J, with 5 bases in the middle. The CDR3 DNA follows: TGTGCCAGCAGCTTAAAGAGGACAGATACGCAGTATTTT. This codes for CASSLKRTDTQYF.

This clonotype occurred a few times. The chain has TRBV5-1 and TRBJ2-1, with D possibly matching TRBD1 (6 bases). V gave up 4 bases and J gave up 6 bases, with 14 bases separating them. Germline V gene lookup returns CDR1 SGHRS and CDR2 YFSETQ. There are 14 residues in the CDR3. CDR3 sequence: CASSALTGSNEQFF. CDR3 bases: TGCGCCAGCAGCGCATTAACAGGGTCCAATGAGCAGTTCTTC.

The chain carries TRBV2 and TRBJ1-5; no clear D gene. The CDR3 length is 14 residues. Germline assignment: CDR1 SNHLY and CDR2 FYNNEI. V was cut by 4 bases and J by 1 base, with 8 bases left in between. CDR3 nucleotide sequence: TGTGCCAGCAGTGTGTTGAGCAGCAATCAGCCCCAGCATTTT. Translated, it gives CASSVLSSNQPQHF.

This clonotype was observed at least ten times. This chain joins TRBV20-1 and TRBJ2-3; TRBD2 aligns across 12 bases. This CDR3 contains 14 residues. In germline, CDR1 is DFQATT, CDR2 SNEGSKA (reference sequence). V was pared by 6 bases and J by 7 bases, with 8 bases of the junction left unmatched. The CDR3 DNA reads TGCAGTGCACCTAGCGGGAGGGCCTCGTATACGCAGTATTTT. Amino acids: CSAPSGRASYTQYF.

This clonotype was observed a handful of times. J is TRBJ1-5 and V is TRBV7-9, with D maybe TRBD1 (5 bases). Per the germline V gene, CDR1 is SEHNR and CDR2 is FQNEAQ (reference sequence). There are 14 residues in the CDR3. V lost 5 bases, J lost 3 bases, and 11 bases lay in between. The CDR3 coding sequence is TGTGCCAGCAGCCAGGGACCGTCCAATCAGCCCCAGCATTTT. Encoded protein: CASSQGPSNQPQHF.

The CDR3: CASSLVLAGSSGANVLTF. Here the CDR3 DNA reads TGCGCCAGCAGCTTGGTGCTAGCGGGGAGCTCTGGGGCCAACGTCCTGACTTTC. The rearrangement joins TRBV5-1 to TRBJ2-6; 9 bases agree with TRBD2. Germline V gives CDR1 SGHRS, CDR2 YFSETQ. V lost 0 bases and J lost 0; bases outside the gene matches: 4. The CDR3 extends over 18 amino acids.

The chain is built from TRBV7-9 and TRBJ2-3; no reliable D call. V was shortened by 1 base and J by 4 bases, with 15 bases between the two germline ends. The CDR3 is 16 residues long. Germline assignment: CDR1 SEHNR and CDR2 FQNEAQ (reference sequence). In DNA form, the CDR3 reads TGTGCCAGCAGCTTAGGACCTGGTCAGCTGGCAGATACGCAGTATTTT. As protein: CASSLGPGQLADTQYF.

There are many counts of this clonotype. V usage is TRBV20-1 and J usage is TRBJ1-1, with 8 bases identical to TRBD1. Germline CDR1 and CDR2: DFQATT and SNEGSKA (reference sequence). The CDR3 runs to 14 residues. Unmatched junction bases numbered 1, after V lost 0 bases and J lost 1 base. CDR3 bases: TGCAGTGCTAGAGATGGGACAGGGAACACTGAAGCTTTCTTT. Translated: CSARDGTGNTEAFF.

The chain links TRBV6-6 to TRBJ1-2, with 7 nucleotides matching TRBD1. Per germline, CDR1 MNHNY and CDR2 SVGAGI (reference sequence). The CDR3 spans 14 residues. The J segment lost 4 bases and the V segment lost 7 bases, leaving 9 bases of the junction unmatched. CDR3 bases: TGTGCCAGCACCCCGACCGGACAGGTCTATGGCTACACCTTC. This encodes CASTPTGQVYGYTF.

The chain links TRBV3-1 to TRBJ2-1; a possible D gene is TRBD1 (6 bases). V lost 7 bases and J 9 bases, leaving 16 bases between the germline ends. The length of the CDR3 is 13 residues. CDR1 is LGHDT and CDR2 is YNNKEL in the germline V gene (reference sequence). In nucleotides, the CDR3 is TGTGCCAGCACCCCACAGGGTGTATCTGAGCAGTTCTTC. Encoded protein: CASTPQGVSEQFF.

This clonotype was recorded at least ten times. The CDR3: CASSLKGTPRDNSPLHF. CDR3 nucleotide sequence: TGCGCCAGCAGCTTGAAGGGGACACCCCGGGACAATTCACCCCTCCACTTT. V usage is TRBV5-1 and J usage is TRBJ1-6; D may be TRBD1 (6 bases). Germline V gene sequence: CDR1 SGHRS, CDR2 YFSETQ. The ends were cut back, 1 base at V and 7 bases at J, with 18 bases in the middle. The CDR3 spans 17 residues.

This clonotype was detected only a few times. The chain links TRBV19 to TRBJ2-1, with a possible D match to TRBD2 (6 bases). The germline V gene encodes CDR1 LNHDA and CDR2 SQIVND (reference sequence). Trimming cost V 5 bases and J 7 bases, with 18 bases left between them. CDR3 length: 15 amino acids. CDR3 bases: TGTGCCAGTAGTCCGCCCCTCGGGAGATATAATGAGCAGTTCTTC. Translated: CASSPPLGRYNEQFF.

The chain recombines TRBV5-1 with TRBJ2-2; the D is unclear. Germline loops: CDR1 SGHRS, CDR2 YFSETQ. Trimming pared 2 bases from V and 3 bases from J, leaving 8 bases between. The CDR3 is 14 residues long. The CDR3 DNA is TGCGCCAGCAGCTTCGTACAAGACACCGGGGAGCTGTTTTTT. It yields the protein CASSFVQDTGELFF.

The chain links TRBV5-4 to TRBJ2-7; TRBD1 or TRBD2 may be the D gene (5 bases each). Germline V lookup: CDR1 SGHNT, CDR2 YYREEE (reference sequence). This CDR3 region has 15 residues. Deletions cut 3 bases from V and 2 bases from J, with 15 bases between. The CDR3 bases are TGTGCCAGCAGCTCCCCGGGACGGATGGCCTACGAGCAGTACTTC. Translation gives CASSSPGRMAYEQYF.

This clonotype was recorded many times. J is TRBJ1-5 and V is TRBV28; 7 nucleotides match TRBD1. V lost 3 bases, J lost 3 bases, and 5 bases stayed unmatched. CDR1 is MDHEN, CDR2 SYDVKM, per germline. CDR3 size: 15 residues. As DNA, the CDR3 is TGTGCCAGCAGTTTCCTGGACAGGTCCAATCAGCCCCAGCATTTT. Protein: CASSFLDRSNQPQHF.

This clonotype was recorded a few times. CDR3 sequence: CASSLSSLNTEAFF. Written as DNA, the CDR3 is TGTGCCAGCAGCTTGTCTTCACTGAACACTGAAGCTTTCTTT. The V and J genes are TRBV5-6 and TRBJ1-1; no clear D. Germline CDR1 SGHDT, CDR2 YYEEEE. The CDR3 contains 14 residues. Trimming removed 1 base at V and 0 bases at J, with 7 bases between.

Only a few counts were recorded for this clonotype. The CDR3, as DNA: TGTGCCAGCAACGAGCGGGATGGGGGAAACATTCAGTACTTC. Residues: CASNERDGGNIQYF. V and J are TRBV7-2 and TRBJ2-4; 7 bases match TRBD2. This CDR3 is built from 14 residues. Germline trimming cut 7 bases from V and 6 bases from J; bases unmatched to any gene: 9. The germline CDR1 and CDR2 sequences are SGHTA and FQGNSA.

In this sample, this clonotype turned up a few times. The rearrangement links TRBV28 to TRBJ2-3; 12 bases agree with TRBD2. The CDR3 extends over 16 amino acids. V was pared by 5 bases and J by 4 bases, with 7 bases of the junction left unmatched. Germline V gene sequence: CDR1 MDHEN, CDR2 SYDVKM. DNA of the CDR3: TGTGCCAGCAGTGAACTAGCGGGAGGCCGTGCAGATACGCAGTATTTT. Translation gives CASSELAGGRADTQYF.

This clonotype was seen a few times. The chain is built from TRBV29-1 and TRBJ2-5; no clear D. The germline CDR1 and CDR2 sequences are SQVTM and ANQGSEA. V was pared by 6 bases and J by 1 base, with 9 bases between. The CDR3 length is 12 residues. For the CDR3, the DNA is TGCAGCGTCCACATCAGCCAAGAGACCCAGTACTTC. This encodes CSVHISQETQYF.

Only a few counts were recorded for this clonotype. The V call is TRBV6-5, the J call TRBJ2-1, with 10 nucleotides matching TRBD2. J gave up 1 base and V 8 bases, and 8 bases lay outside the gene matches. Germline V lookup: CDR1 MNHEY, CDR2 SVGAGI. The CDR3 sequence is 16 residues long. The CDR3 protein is CASASGRSQSYNEQFF. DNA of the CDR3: TGTGCCAGCGCTAGCGGGAGATCCCAGTCCTACAATGAGCAGTTCTTC.

CDR3 sequence: CASSQGQRVYEQYF. DNA for the CDR3: TGCGCCAGCAGCCAGGGACAGCGGGTCTACGAGCAGTACTTC. The chain is built from TRBV4-1 and TRBJ2-7; D may be TRBD1 (7 bases). There are 14 residues in the CDR3. The germline V gene encodes CDR1 MGHRA and CDR2 YSYEKL. Trimming took off 3 bases at V and 3 bases at J, with 12 bases between the two ends.